Presented here are 5 T cell receptor beta chains from one specimen sequenced in a study of Graves' ophthalmopathy and Graves' hyperthyroidism. RNA served as the template for amplifying TCR beta CDR3 regions. In the first round, RT-PCR was carried out with HTBI primers, and a multiplex PCR formed the second round. MiXCR was run by TCRdb on the multiplex PCR reads, yielding one entry per CDR3 protein. The table shows a few hundred thousand distinct CDR3 sequences, with roughly 20% occurring only once. Sequenced material: peripheral blood. The receptors here all came from a woman in her late teens or twenties with stable Graves' hyperthyroidism.

This clonotype was counted only a few times. The rearrangement joins TRBV10-3 to TRBJ2-3, with D unresolved. Germline V gene sequence: CDR1 ENHRY, CDR2 SYGVKD. The CDR3 extends over 14 amino acids. V lost 0 bases and J 2 bases, leaving 6 bases between the germline ends. The CDR3 is CAISESRHTDTQYF. The CDR3 DNA reads TGTGCCATCAGTGAGTCCAGGCACACAGATACGCAGTATTTT.

This clonotype was seen ten or more times. The chain carries TRBV27 and TRBJ1-1; D is perhaps TRBD1 (5 bases). The CDR3 loop spans 15 amino acids. Trimming left V 4 bases short and J 0 bases short, with 12 bases between. Germline values: CDR1 MNHEY, CDR2 SMNVEV (reference sequence). The CDR3 DNA is TGTGCCAGCAGTTCCCACAGACAGCTGAACACTGAAGCTTTCTTT. As protein: CASSSHRQLNTEAFF.

This clonotype was recorded many times. The rearrangement links TRBV6-1 to TRBJ2-7; TRBD1 matches at 7 bases. The junction had 12 bases not matched to a gene; V was cut back by 4 bases and J by 6 bases. This CDR3 is built from 15 residues. Per germline, CDR1 MNHNS and CDR2 SASEGT. The CDR3 protein is CASSGQGIPPSEQYF. CDR3 coding DNA: TGTGCCAGCAGTGGACAGGGTATCCCTCCGAGCGAGCAGTACTTC.

About this clonotype: One end of the junction does not line up with germline, which may come from a read error. The gene calls are TRBV6-4 and TRBJ2-1, with D possibly being TRBD2 (5 bases). The CDR3 extends over 14 amino acids. Germline CDR1 MRHNA, CDR2 SNTAGT. CDR3 amino acids: CASSPTGGLHEKFF. The CDR3, as DNA: TGTGCCAGCAGTCCAACGGGCGGGTTGCATGAGAAGTTCTTC.

This clonotype came up many times. CDR3 in amino acids: CASSYGGQGSSFF. CDR3 coding DNA: TGTGCCAGCAGTTATGGTGGACAGGGTTCGTCTTTCTTT. The chain carries TRBV6-5 and TRBJ1-1, with TRBD1 matching over 8 bases. There are 13 residues in the CDR3. Germline V gene data show CDR1 as MNHEY and CDR2 as SVGAGI. The junction had 9 bases not matched to a gene; V was cut back by 3 bases and J by 12 bases.